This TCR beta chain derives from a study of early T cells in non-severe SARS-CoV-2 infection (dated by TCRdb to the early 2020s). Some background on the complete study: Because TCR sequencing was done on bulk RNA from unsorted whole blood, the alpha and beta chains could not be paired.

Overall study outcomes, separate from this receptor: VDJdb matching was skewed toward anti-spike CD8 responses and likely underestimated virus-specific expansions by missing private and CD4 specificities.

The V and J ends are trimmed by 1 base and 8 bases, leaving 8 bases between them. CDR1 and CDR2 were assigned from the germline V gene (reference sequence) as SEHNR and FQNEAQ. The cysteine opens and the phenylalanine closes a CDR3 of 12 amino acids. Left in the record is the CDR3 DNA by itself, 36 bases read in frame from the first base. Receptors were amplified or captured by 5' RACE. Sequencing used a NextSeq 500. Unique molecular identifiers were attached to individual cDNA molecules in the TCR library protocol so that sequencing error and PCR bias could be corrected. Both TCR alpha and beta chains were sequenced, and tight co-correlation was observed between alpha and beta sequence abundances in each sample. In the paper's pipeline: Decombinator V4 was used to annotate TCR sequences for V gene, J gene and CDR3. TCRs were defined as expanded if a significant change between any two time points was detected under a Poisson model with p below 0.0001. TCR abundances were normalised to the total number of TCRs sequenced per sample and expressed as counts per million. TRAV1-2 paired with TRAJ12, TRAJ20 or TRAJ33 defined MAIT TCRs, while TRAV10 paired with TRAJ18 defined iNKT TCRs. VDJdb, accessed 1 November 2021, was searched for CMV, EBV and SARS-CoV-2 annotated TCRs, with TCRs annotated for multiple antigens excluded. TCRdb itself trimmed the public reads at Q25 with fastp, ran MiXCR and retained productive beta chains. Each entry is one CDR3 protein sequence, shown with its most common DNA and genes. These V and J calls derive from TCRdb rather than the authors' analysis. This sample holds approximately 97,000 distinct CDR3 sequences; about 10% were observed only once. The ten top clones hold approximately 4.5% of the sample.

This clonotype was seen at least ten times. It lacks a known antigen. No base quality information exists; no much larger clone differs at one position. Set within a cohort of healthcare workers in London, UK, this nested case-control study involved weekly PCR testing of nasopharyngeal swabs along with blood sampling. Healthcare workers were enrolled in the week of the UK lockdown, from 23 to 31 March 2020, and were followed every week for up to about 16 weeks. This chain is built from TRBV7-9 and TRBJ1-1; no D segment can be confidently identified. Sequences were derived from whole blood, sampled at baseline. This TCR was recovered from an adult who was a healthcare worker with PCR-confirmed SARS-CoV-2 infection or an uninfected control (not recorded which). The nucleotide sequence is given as TGTGCCAGCAGCTTAGAGGGAATAGAAGCTTTCTTT. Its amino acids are CASSLEGIEAFF.